The 8 T cell receptor beta chains in this list originate from one sample, sequenced in a study of shared clonotypes between healthy human individuals (dated by TCRdb to about 2020). The library came from the immunoSEQ multiplex PCR assay. The table comes from immuneACCESS by way of TCRdb, which keeps in-frame sequences with V and J called. Part of the clones is missing from these tables; in studies checked, under half for an unresolved V gene and the rest for unknown reasons. A total of 560,000 or so clones appear in this sample, roughly 96% of them only once. Together, the top ten hold about 0.12% of the sample. CD8 naive samples consisted of CD45RO-negative cells that were positively selected for CCR7, yielding a CD45RA+CCR7+ population without TemRA cells. The sample consisted of naive CD8+ T cells sorted from blood. The sample's cell subset or site label, decoded: CD45RA+CCR7+. These receptors all come from a woman aged 25 to 45 in good health.

The count of this clone is one. The chain is built from TRBV30 and TRBJ2-5, with D unresolved. The DNA end lines up better with TRBJ2-7; the J call may be wrong. Germline assignment: CDR1 GTSNPN and CDR2 SVGIG (reference sequence). This CDR3 contains 13 residues. CDR3: CAWEVRDWNEQYF. The CDR3 region has the DNA TGTGCCTGGGAGGTGCGAGACTGGAACGAGCAGTACTTC.

The chain has TRBV19 and TRBJ2-5, with TRBD1 identical over 8 bases. The DNA matches TRBJ2-7 better at its end, which makes the J call doubtful. CDR3 length: 15 residues. Per germline, CDR1 LNHDA and CDR2 SQIVND (reference sequence). The DNA of the CDR3 is TGTGCCAGTAGTCCCCTCAGGGGGCAGTCCTACGAGCAGTACTTC. It translates to CASSPLRGQSYEQYF.

The J gene is TRBJ2-1, the V gene TRBV5-1; 9 bases match TRBD2. Trimming cost V 4 bases and J 7 bases; bases outside gene matches: 12. The CDR3 runs to 16 residues. In germline, CDR1 is SGHRS, CDR2 YFSETQ. CDR3 sequence reads: CASSHWGAGGGNEQFF. The CDR3 DNA sequence: TGCGCCAGCAGCCACTGGGGAGCGGGAGGCGGGAATGAGCAGTTCTTC.

The chain is built from TRBV13 and TRBJ2-7; no clear D. V lost 3 bases and J 2 bases, leaving 8 bases between the germline ends. This CDR3 comprises 13 residues. Germline V gene sequence: CDR1 PRHDT, CDR2 FYEKMQ (reference sequence). The CDR3 nucleotides are TGTGCCAGCAGCTTCATCGGCACCTACGAGCAGTACTTC. It is translated as CASSFIGTYEQYF. The full variable domain, in which reference TRBV13 and TRBJ2-7 provide the parts outside the CDR3, is AAGVIQSPRHLIKEKRETATLKCYPIPRHDTVYWYQQGPGQDPQFLISFYEKMQSDKGSIPDRFSAQQFSDYHSELNMSSLELGDSALYFCASSFIGTYEQYFGPGTRLTVT.

CDR3 sequence reads: CASSRIAGGQGGELFF. In nucleotides, the CDR3 is TGTGCCAGCTCACGGATCGCGGGAGGGCAAGGCGGGGAGCTGTTTTTT. The chain recombines TRBV18 with TRBJ2-2; 9 positions match TRBD2. The CDR3 is 16 residues long. Germline trimming cut 4 bases from V and 7 bases from J; bases unmatched to any gene: 10. Germline V gene data show CDR1 as KGHSH and CDR2 as LQKENI.

The chain employs TRBV9 and TRBJ1-2; D ambiguous. From germline, CDR1 is SGDLS and CDR2 YYNGEE. Trimming cost V 3 bases and J 14 bases, with 5 bases left between them. CDR3 size: 8 residues. Here the CDR3 reads CASSAQTF. CDR3 coding DNA: TGTGCCAGCAGCGCGCAAACCTTC. Full variable domain (rest looked up from reference TRBV9 and TRBJ1-2): DSGVTQTPKHLITATGQRVTLRCSPRSGDLSVYWYQQSLDQGLQFLIQYYNGEERAKGNILERFSAQQFPDLHSELNLSSLELGDSALYFCASSAQTFGSGTRLTVV.

The gene calls are TRBV28 and TRBJ2-7; no definite D call. Germline V lookup: CDR1 MDHEN, CDR2 SYDVKM. Trimming took 4 bases from V and 5 from J, leaving 6 bases between them. The CDR3 covers 11 residues. CDR3 in amino acids: CASSSPDEQYF. CDR3 DNA: TGTGCCAGCAGTTCCCCTGACGAGCAGTACTTC.

The CDR3 DNA follows: TGTGCCAGCAGTTTATCCACGGGTAACTATGGCTACACCTTC. This gives the protein CASSLSTGNYGYTF. V and J are TRBV28 and TRBJ1-2, with D unresolved. Trimming took 1 base from V and 1 from J, leaving 7 bases between them. The germline gives CDR1 MDHEN, CDR2 SYDVKM. The CDR3 contains 14 residues.